These 9 T cell receptor beta chains share one sample of origin, sequenced in a study of identical twins. In TCRdb, the 5' RACE reads were re-called with MiXCR into one record per CDR3 protein. Of a few hundred thousand distinct CDR3 sequences in the sample, 9.6% were seen once. These same records also appear under a second study, on yellow fever vaccine responses in identical twins.

Material: PBMCs. All receptors derive from a woman in her late teens or twenties in good health.

The V gene is TRBV2, the J gene TRBJ2-1; 7 bases map to TRBD2. Germline V gives CDR1 SNHLY, CDR2 FYNNEI. CDR3 length: 14 amino acids. V was clipped by 6 bases and J by 4 bases; unmatched bases: 6. The CDR3 DNA follows: TGTGCCAGCAGGACCGCGGGGGATTACAATGAGCAGTTCTTC. Amino acids: CASRTAGDYNEQFF. Combining the CDR3 with reference TRBV2 and TRBJ2-1 gives the whole variable domain EPEVTQTPSHQVTQMGQEVILRCVPISNHLYFYWYRQILGQKVEFLVSFYNNEISEKSEIFDDQFSVERPDGSNFTLKIRSTKLEDSAMYFCASRTAGDYNEQFFGPGTRLTVL.

The rearrangement uses TRBV20-1 and TRBJ2-7; TRBD2 is a possible D gene (6 bases). Trimming cost V 1 base and J 3 bases, with 10 bases left between them. Germline CDR1 is DFQATT and CDR2 is SNEGSKA (reference sequence). The CDR3 length is 13 residues. The CDR3 sequence: CSARGSGSYEQYF. The CDR3 DNA follows: TGCAGTGCTAGAGGATCCGGGAGCTACGAGCAGTACTTC.

This chain links TRBV20-1 with TRBJ1-1; D unresolved. CDR3 length: 12 residues. Per the germline V gene, CDR1 is DFQATT and CDR2 is SNEGSKA (reference sequence). V dropped 6 bases and J dropped 0 bases, with 8 bases sitting between them. CDR3 coding DNA: TGCAGTGCAGGTCAGCTGAACACTGAAGCTTTCTTT. It codes for CSAGQLNTEAFF.

This clonotype has a handful of counts. V gene TRBV20-1 combines with J gene TRBJ2-7; D remains unclear. V gave up 1 base and J gave up 0 bases, with 13 bases separating them. This CDR3 region has 15 residues. From germline, CDR1 is DFQATT and CDR2 SNEGSKA (reference sequence). CDR3 sequence reads: CSARAQKTLSYEQYF. DNA of the CDR3: TGCAGTGCTAGAGCCCAAAAGACCCTCTCCTACGAGCAGTACTTC.

This clonotype was seen repeatedly, ten times or more. The chain combines TRBV7-2 with TRBJ2-1; 9 bases fit TRBD1. V was pared by 5 bases and J by 8 bases, with 13 bases of the junction left unmatched. This CDR3 is built from 16 residues. The germline gives CDR1 SGHTA, CDR2 FQGNSA. The CDR3 loop is CASSPLSGTGSYEQFF. DNA for the CDR3: TGTGCCAGCAGCCCCCTATCCGGGACAGGGTCTTATGAGCAGTTCTTC.

The chain has TRBV27 and TRBJ2-5; 9 positions match TRBD1. Trimming at V came to 6 bases and at J to 5 bases, leaving 10 bases not matched to a gene. The CDR3 length is 15 residues. Looked up from germline, CDR1 is MNHEY and CDR2 is SMNVEV (reference sequence). This CDR3 reads CASRSNRGQRETQYF. CDR3 DNA: TGTGCCAGCAGATCGAACAGGGGGCAACGGGAGACCCAGTACTTC.

The table lists this clonotype with a few counts. The chain carries TRBV5-1 and TRBJ2-2; 9 bases are a match to TRBD2. Germline V gives CDR1 SGHRS, CDR2 YFSETQ. J gave up 4 bases and V 7 bases, and 5 bases lay outside the gene matches. The CDR3 is 14 residues long. CDR3 in amino acids: CASSSGITTGELFF. In DNA, the CDR3 is TGCGCCAGCTCTAGCGGGATCACCACCGGGGAGCTGTTTTTT.

This clonotype was counted at least ten times. The chain employs TRBV7-2 and TRBJ1-2; D is ambiguous. Trimming stripped 0 bases from V and 1 base from J, with 0 bases between. The CDR3 has 12 residues. The germline V gene has CDR1 SGHTA and CDR2 FQGNSA. CDR3 loop: CASSLANYGYTF. In DNA form, the CDR3 reads TGTGCCAGCAGCTTAGCTAACTATGGCTACACCTTC.

The table lists this clonotype with many counts. The rearrangement uses TRBV12-3 or TRBV12-4 and TRBJ2-7, with D possibly being TRBD2 (6 bases). Trimming shortened V by 7 bases and J by 3 bases, and 16 bases separated the two germline ends. The CDR3 spans 14 residues. CDR3 DNA: TGTGCCAGCACCCAGGGACTGCGCCTCTACGAGCAGTACTTC. It is translated as CASTQGLRLYEQYF.